The present entry profiles one TCR beta chain with its context. The antigen is not known. Lactation, pregnancy, other autoimmune disease or uncontrolled infection led to exclusion of patients. Each diagnosis was grounded in clinical symptoms, serum thyroxine and TRAb, thyroid ultrasound, and orbital computed tomography. The source material, RNA transcripts, was used to amplify TCR beta CDR3 regions. In the first-round RT-PCR of the TCR CDR3, the HTBI primer set was used. MiXCR was run by TCRdb on the multiplex PCR reads, yielding one entry per CDR3 protein. The table includes around 690,000 distinct CDR3 sequences, around 20% detected once. These data are taken from a study of T cells in Graves' hyperthyroidism and ophthalmopathy. Study observations and caveats: The model foresaw ophthalmopathy a median around seven months prior to onset. Most thyroid clonotypes expanded above 0.001 were also detected in blood.

V was trimmed by 2 bases and J by 5 bases, leaving 9 bases between them. Germline CDR1 is MNHEY and CDR2 is SVGEGT. This CDR3 region has 14 residues. The source is a man aged 25 to 45 with Graves' ophthalmopathy. What was sequenced was blood. The chain employs TRBV6-2 or TRBV6-3 and TRBJ2-2; D ambiguous. CDR3 residues: CASSYRDRTGELFF. The CDR3 DNA reads TGTGCCAGCAGTTACAGGGATCGGACCGGGGAGCTGTTTTTT.